The next 2 T cell receptor beta chains were all read from a single sample in a study of blood T cells in healthy people across ages. It was with a sample-barcoded 5' primer and a J-beta primer mix that a second PCR of roughly 6 to 11 cycles was run. MiXCR, applied by TCRdb to the 5' RACE reads, yields one record per CDR3 protein. The data show about 1.6 million distinct CDR3 sequences, about 31% seen once. The sample comprised blood. These receptors all stem from a woman aged 30 to 39 in good health.

This clonotype occurred a few times. The gene calls are TRBV7-2 and TRBJ2-7, with 7 bases aligning to TRBD2. The germline V gene encodes CDR1 SGHTA and CDR2 FQGNSA. CDR3 length equals 17 residues. Losses at the gene ends were 0 bases for V and 0 bases for J; bases not matched to a gene: 8. DNA of the CDR3: TGTGCCAGCAGCTTAGCGCGGCGGCTAGCGGACTCCTACGAGCAGTACTTC. It codes for CASSLARRLADSYEQYF.

A few counts support this clonotype. The CDR3 spells CASTDGGAYEQYF. The CDR3 DNA reads TGTGCCAGCACAGACGGTGGGGCCTACGAGCAGTACTTC. The rearrangement uses TRBV9 and TRBJ2-7; D call uncertain. Trimming stripped 6 bases from V and 2 bases from J, with 12 bases between. Germline CDR1 and CDR2: SGDLS and YYNGEE. The CDR3 has 13 amino acids.